This is a list of T cell receptor beta chains from one sample in a study of beta chain features in type 1 diabetes. Profiling relied on immunoSEQ multiplex PCR, and the TCRdb table lists in-frame clones only, not all of them. The sample contains 240,000 or so clones, about 14% of which appear only once. The source material was naive CD4+ T cells from blood. These TCRs come from a young man with type 1 diabetes. CDR3s include the opening cysteine and the closing phenylalanine or tryptophan. D genes are given only for firm matches. Clone size, where shown, is once, few, many, or a class for clones that have expanded.

size: NA; D: NA; V: TRBV6-6; J: TRBJ2-7; length: 16; CDR3: CASSYRRQSSSYEQYF; DNA: TGTGCCAGCAGTTATAGGCGGCAGAGTAGCTCCTACGAGCAGTACTTC
size: NA; D: NA; V: TRBV9; J: TRBJ2-1; length: 11; CDR3: CASSPRDEQFF; DNA: TGTGCCAGCAGCCCACGGGATGAGCAGTTCTTC
size: NA; D: TRBD1; V: TRBV29-1; J: TRBJ1-1; length: 11; CDR3: CSVQGAVEAFF; DNA: TGCAGCGTCCAGGGGGCAGTTGAAGCTTTCTTT
size: NA; D: NA; V: TRBV5-1; J: TRBJ1-2; length: 14; CDR3: CASSPGEGAYGYTF; DNA: TGCGCCAGCAGCCCCGGCGAAGGGGCCTATGGCTACACCTTC
size: few; D: NA; V: TRBV11-2; J: TRBJ1-5; length: 13; CDR3: CASSLAGQQPQHF; DNA: TGTGCCAGCAGCTTAGCTGGTCAGCAGCCCCAGCATTTT
size: NA; D: NA; V: TRBV19; J: TRBJ2-2; length: 15; CDR3: CASSIGGAGTGELFF; DNA: TGTGCCAGTAGTATTGGTGGGGCCGGCACCGGGGAGCTGTTTTTT
size: NA; D: TRBD1; V: TRBV19; J: TRBJ2-7; length: 13; CDR3: CASSRDREYEQYF; DNA: TGTGCCAGTAGCCGGGACAGGGAGTACGAGCAGTACTTC
size: few; D: TRBD1; V: TRBV5-1; J: TRBJ2-2; length: 15; CDR3: CASSLAGTGSGELFF; DNA: TGCGCCAGCAGCTTGGCTGGGACAGGGAGCGGGGAGCTGTTTTTT
size: few; D: NA; V: TRBV18; J: TRBJ1-5; length: 14; CDR3: CASSPQGMGQPQHF; DNA: TGTGCCAGCTCGCCCCAGGGGATGGGTCAGCCCCAGCATTTT
size: NA; D: TRBD2; V: TRBV7-6; J: TRBJ2-1; length: 13; CDR3: CASSLGTRDEQFF; DNA: TGTGCCAGCAGCTTAGGGACTAGGGATGAGCAGTTCTTC
size: NA; D: NA; V: TRBV6-1; J: TRBJ2-3; length: 16; CDR3: CASSEVSGGAADTQYF; DNA: TGTGCCAGCAGTGAGGTCAGTGGGGGGGCCGCAGATACGCAGTATTTT
size: NA; D: NA; V: TRBV2; J: TRBJ2-5; length: 13; CDR3: CASSSSVRETQYF; DNA: TGTGCCAGCAGTTCGTCCGTCAGGGAGACCCAGTACTTC
size: NA; D: TRBD1; V: TRBV5-1; J: TRBJ2-4; length: 13; CDR3: CASSLTGANIQYF; DNA: TGCGCCAGCAGCTTGACAGGGGCCAACATTCAGTACTTC
size: NA; D: TRBD1; V: TRBV5-1; J: TRBJ2-1; length: 16; CDR3: CASSSSGTGFRREQFF; DNA: TGCGCCAGCAGCTCGTCCGGGACAGGGTTTAGGAGGGAGCAGTTCTTC
size: NA; D: TRBD2; V: TRBV4-1; J: TRBJ2-3; length: 16; CDR3: CASSHERGIGTDTQYF; DNA: TGCGCCAGCAGCCATGAGCGGGGTATTGGGACAGATACGCAGTATTTT
size: NA; D: NA; V: TRBV30; J: TRBJ2-1; length: 14; CDR3: CAWTDWRPYNEQFF; DNA: TGTGCCTGGACTGACTGGAGACCGTACAATGAGCAGTTCTTC
size: few; D: NA; V: TRBV4-1; J: TRBJ2-5; length: 13; CDR3: CASSRWMEETQYF; DNA: TGCGCCAGCAGCCGGTGGATGGAGGAGACCCAGTACTTC
size: NA; D: NA; V: TRBV6-6; J: TRBJ1-1; length: 11; CDR3: CASETANEAFF; DNA: TGTGCCAGCGAGACTGCTAATGAAGCTTTCTTT
size: NA; D: TRBD2; V: TRBV6-6; J: TRBJ2-1; length: 16; CDR3: CASSGLAGENYNEQFF; DNA: TGTGCCAGCAGTGGACTAGCGGGAGAGAACTACAATGAGCAGTTCTTC
size: few; D: NA; V: TRBV7-2; J: TRBJ2-2; length: 14; CDR3: CASSLNRDTGELFF; DNA: TGTGCCAGCAGCTTAAATCGGGACACCGGGGAGCTGTTTTTT
size: few; D: TRBD2; V: TRBV5-1; J: TRBJ2-2; length: 16; CDR3: CASSRGLAGAAGELFF; DNA: TGCGCCAGCAGCAGGGGACTAGCGGGAGCGGCCGGGGAGCTGTTTTTT
size: NA; D: TRBD1; V: TRBV7-2; J: TRBJ1-2; length: 12; CDR3: CASSRQGYGYTF; DNA: TGTGCCAGCAGCCGACAGGGGTATGGCTACACCTTC
size: NA; D: NA; V: TRBV5-4; J: TRBJ1-2; length: 14; CDR3: CASSLAGANYGYTF; DNA: TGTGCCAGCAGCTTGGCCGGGGCTAACTATGGCTACACCTTC
size: few; D: TRBD1; V: TRBV30; J: TRBJ1-2; length: 14; CDR3: CAWSTQQGAYGYTF; DNA: TGTGCCTGGAGTACCCAACAGGGGGCCTATGGCTACACCTTC
size: NA; D: TRBD2; V: TRBV29-1; J: TRBJ2-7; length: 14; CDR3: CSVEGLAGDYEQYF; DNA: TGCAGCGTTGAGGGGCTAGCGGGGGACTACGAGCAGTACTTC
size: few; D: NA; V: TRBV21-1; J: TRBJ2-5; length: 14; CDR3: CASSDRGRGETQYF; DNA: TGTGCCAGCAGCGACAGGGGGCGCGGAGAGACCCAGTACTTC
size: NA; D: NA; V: TRBV14; J: TRBJ1-1; length: 13; CDR3: CASSQAGYTEAFF; DNA: TGTGCCAGCAGCCAGGCAGGGTACACTGAAGCTTTCTTT
size: NA; D: NA; V: TRBV11-2; J: TRBJ2-7; length: 15; CDR3: CASSRPPGEGYEQYF; DNA: TGTGCCAGCAGCCGCCCCCCAGGGGAGGGCTACGAGCAGTACTTC
size: few; D: TRBD1; V: TRBV30; J: TRBJ1-2; length: 13; CDR3: CAWSRDSTYGYTF; DNA: TGTGCCTGGAGCAGGGACAGCACTTATGGCTACACCTTC
size: few; D: TRBD1; V: TRBV6-6; J: TRBJ2-7; length: 14; CDR3: CASSRGQEPYEQYF; DNA: TGTGCCAGCAGTCGCGGACAGGAACCCTACGAGCAGTACTTC
size: NA; D: TRBD1; V: TRBV5-1; J: TRBJ2-2; length: 15; CDR3: CASSFGQGSPGELFF; DNA: TGCGCCAGCAGCTTCGGACAGGGGAGTCCCGGGGAGCTGTTTTTT
size: few; D: TRBD1; V: TRBV6-5; J: TRBJ2-7; length: 15; CDR3: CASRSQGTAIYEQYF; DNA: TGTGCCAGCAGATCACAGGGGACCGCCATCTACGAGCAGTACTTC
size: few; D: NA; V: TRBV5-1; J: TRBJ2-7; length: 15; CDR3: CASSLQGIGTNEQYF; DNA: TGCGCCAGCAGCTTGCAGGGGATCGGTACTAACGAGCAGTACTTC
size: few; D: NA; V: TRBV6-6; J: TRBJ2-5; length: 14; CDR3: CASSLRGTQETQYF; DNA: TGTGCCAGCAGTCTCCGGGGGACCCAAGAGACCCAGTACTTC
size: NA; D: TRBD1; V: TRBV30; J: TRBJ1-6; length: 14; CDR3: CAWSAQGAISPLHF; DNA: TGTGCCTGGAGTGCGCAGGGGGCCATTTCACCCCTCCACTTT
size: few; D: NA; V: TRBV20-1; J: TRBJ2-2; length: 11; CDR3: CSAYSTGELFF; DNA: TGCAGTGCCTACAGCACCGGGGAGCTGTTTTTT
size: few; D: NA; V: TRBV18; J: TRBJ1-5; length: 16; CDR3: CASSSQGPGSNQPQHF; DNA: TGTGCCAGCTCATCCCAAGGGCCGGGGAGCAATCAGCCCCAGCATTTT
size: NA; D: NA; V: TRBV6-5; J: TRBJ2-7; length: 11; CDR3: CASSSSDEQYF; DNA: TGTGCCAGCAGCTCCTCGGACGAGCAGTACTTC
size: NA; D: TRBD1; V: TRBV19; J: TRBJ1-5; length: 12; CDR3: CASWTGDQPQHF; DNA: TGTGCCAGTTGGACAGGGGATCAGCCCCAGCATTTT
size: NA; D: NA; V: TRBV6-5; J: TRBJ2-5; length: 14; CDR3: CASSYSNYQETQYF; DNA: TGTGCCAGCAGTTACTCGAACTACCAAGAGACCCAGTACTTC
size: NA; D: TRBD1; V: TRBV6-1; J: TRBJ2-7; length: 16; CDR3: CASSEAPGTVSYEQYF; DNA: TGTGCCAGCAGTGAAGCCCCAGGGACAGTCTCCTACGAGCAGTACTTC
size: NA; D: TRBD1; V: TRBV15; J: TRBJ1-5; length: 16; CDR3: CATSRDRTGGSQPQHF; DNA: TGTGCCACCAGCAGAGATCGGACAGGGGGGAGTCAGCCCCAGCATTTT